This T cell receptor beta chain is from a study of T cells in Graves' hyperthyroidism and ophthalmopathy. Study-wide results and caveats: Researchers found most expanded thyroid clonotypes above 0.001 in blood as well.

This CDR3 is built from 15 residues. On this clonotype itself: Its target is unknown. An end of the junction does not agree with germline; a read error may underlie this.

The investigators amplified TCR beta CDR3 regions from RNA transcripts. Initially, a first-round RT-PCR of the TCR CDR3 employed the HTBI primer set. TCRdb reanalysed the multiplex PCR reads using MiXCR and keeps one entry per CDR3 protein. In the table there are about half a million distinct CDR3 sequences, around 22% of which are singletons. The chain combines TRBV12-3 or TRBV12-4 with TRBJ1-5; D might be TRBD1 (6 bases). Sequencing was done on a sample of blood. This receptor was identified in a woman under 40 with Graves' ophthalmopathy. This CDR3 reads CASSPKGQLNQPQRF. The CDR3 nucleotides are TGTGCCAGCAGCCCTAAAGGACAGCTAAATCAGCCCCAGCGTTTT.